This T cell receptor beta chain is from a study of T-cell memory formation after mild COVID-19. The study, taken as a whole, reports: Prior to infection, memory already included some responding clones, suggesting cross-reactive memory joined. Clones shrinking between day 15 and 85 showed a balanced CD4/CD8 split, and those that grew later tilted toward CD4+.

This clonotype was recorded at least ten times. The antigen remains undetermined. V gave up 4 bases and J gave up 1 base, with 4 bases separating them. CDR3 length equals 12 residues. The TCR alpha and TCR beta cDNA libraries, bearing sample barcodes and UMIs, were generated by 5'RACE using constant-segment primers. TCRdb redid the calling of the 5' RACE reads with MiXCR, one entry per CDR3 protein. The data show 110,000 to 150,000 distinct CDR3 sequences, 20% to 25% seen once. The receptor was isolated from an adult woman who had mild COVID-19 (a few samples of this study predate the infection). Cell type and time point are not known. The specimen was PBMCs or a T cell subset sorted from them (not recorded which). The V gene is TRBV12-3 or TRBV12-4, the J gene TRBJ1-1; D is unresolved. Here the CDR3 DNA reads TGTGCCAGCAGTTCGGGGAACACTGAAGCTTTCTTT. This sequence encodes CASSSGNTEAFF.